Here is one T cell receptor (beta chain) with its context. As originally analysed: Amplified reference gene primers provided the basis for estimating nucleated cell counts. TCRdb's table, derived via immunoSEQ multiplex PCR, lists solely in-frame clones and lacks some. V, J and clone size are taken as reported in that table, and D and trimming were inferred from the DNA itself. The sample gives around 26,000 clones, 80% to 95% of which show up once; 2.8% is in the top ten. This sample was taken from a study of blood T cell repertoires in COVID-19. Overall study context: The United States, Italy and Spain provided the acute and convalescent COVID-19 samples. From T cells, B-cell-depleted T cells, or PBMCs came the material, which was cDNA or gDNA.

CDR1 and CDR2 from the germline V gene are KGHDR and SFDVKD. Trimming pared 9 bases from V and 2 bases from J, leaving 12 bases between. CDR3 size: 14 residues. The sequence was obtained from a human donor in a cohort sampled during active COVID-19. Sequenced: peripheral blood. V usage is TRBV24-1 and J usage is TRBJ2-2, with a possible D match to TRBD2 (6 bases). In nucleotides, the CDR3 is TGTGCCACCCGAGCGGGTCTCAACACCGGGGAGCTGTTTTTT. It codes for CATRAGLNTGELFF.